Given below is one T cell receptor (beta chain) in context. No antigen is known for it. Trimming removed 6 bases from V and 4 bases from J, with 16 bases in between. Germline values: CDR1 MNHNS, CDR2 SASEGT. The CDR3 length is 15 residues. This specimen belongs to a study of cytomegalovirus exposure and HLA in healthy donors. Overall study: The approximately 100 million unique TCR beta sequences, from around 200 million T cells, were found by an earlier analysis. Regarding the study as a whole: Presence/absence analyses supposed approximately even sequencing depth among donors.

Vbeta (60) and Jbeta (13) primers were used in the PCR. Some clones are missing from TCRdb's copy, which holds only in-frame ones; the method was immunoSEQ multiplex PCR. This sample's table reports tens of thousands of clones. J is TRBJ2-1 and V is TRBV6-1, with a possible D match to TRBD2 (6 bases). The sequencing input was PBMCs. The source of this sequence is a man younger than 30 in good health and CMV-seropositive. CDR3 amino acids: CASSRTRDLYNEQFF. Written as DNA, the CDR3 is TGTGCCAGCAGCAGGACCCGGGACTTATACAATGAGCAGTTCTTC.